This record covers a single T cell receptor beta chain. Its target is unknown. The V end lost 4 bases, the J end lost 0 bases, and 20 bases lay between the germline ends. This CDR3 has 18 residues. Germline CDR1 reads SGDLS; CDR2 reads YYNGEE. This sample is drawn from a study of cytomegalovirus exposure and HLA in healthy donors. Study results and caveats: Later findings reportedly placed an Asian-associated ancestry cluster below the approximately 670-donor mean for N-insertions. Segments of the TCR beta V type were, in most cases, productive about 87% or about 30% of the time in an earlier analysis. Rare TCR sequences predominated, though certain public TCRs were found in many donors.

The PCR employed 60 Vbeta primers together with 13 Jbeta primers. The assay was immunoSEQ multiplex PCR, and TCRdb's table has in-frame clones only and misses some. The sample has 76,000 or so clones; nearly 80% are singletons. The sequence came from a woman aged 40 to 50 in good health and CMV-seropositive. The sample taken for sequencing was PBMCs. The chain couples TRBV9 to TRBJ2-1; possible D gene TRBD2, 5 bases. The CDR3 coding sequence is TGTGCCAGCAGCCAGCTGGGCGGGTCCCGGAGCTCCTACAATGAGCAGTTCTTC. It specifies CASSQLGGSRSSYNEQFF.